Below, 13 T cell receptor beta chains from the same sample are listed, as sequenced in a study of cytomegalovirus exposure and HLA in healthy donors. 13 Jbeta primers and 60 Vbeta primers were used for the PCR. The assay was immunoSEQ multiplex PCR, and TCRdb's table has in-frame clones only and misses some. The sample shows 250,000 to 300,000 clones, around 90% of them seen only once. Sample: PBMCs. These TCRs come from a girl aged 2-10 years in good health and CMV-seronegative.

The chain joins TRBV2 to TRBJ2-1; 12 nucleotides match TRBD2. The junction had 9 bases not matched to a gene; V was cut back by 6 bases and J by 9 bases. This CDR3 has 15 amino acids. Germline-derived CDR1 and CDR2 are SNHLY and FYNNEI. CDR3 DNA: TGTGCCAGCAGGGCGACTAGCGGGGGTCGTATTGAGCAGTTCTTC. Protein: CASRATSGGRIEQFF. The full variable domain, with the rest looked up from reference TRBV2 and TRBJ2-1, is EPEVTQTPSHQVTQMGQEVILRCVPISNHLYFYWYRQILGQKVEFLVSFYNNEISEKSEIFDDQFSVERPDGSNFTLKIRSTKLEDSAMYFCASRATSGGRIEQFFGPGTRLTVL.

The chain combines TRBV6-1 with TRBJ2-3, with D perhaps TRBD2 (5 bases). The CDR3 loop spans 11 amino acids. Germline V lookup: CDR1 MNHNS, CDR2 SASEGT. Trimming took 11 bases from V and 6 from J, leaving 12 bases between them. The CDR3 is CASTRRDTQYF. The CDR3 DNA reads TGTGCCTCCACCCGGAGGGATACGCAGTATTTT.

The chain carries TRBV6-1 and TRBJ2-3, with TRBD1 matching 8 bases. The length of the CDR3 is 14 residues. Trimming at V came to 8 bases and at J to 4 bases, leaving 8 bases not matched to a gene. From germline, CDR1 is MNHNS and CDR2 SASEGT. CDR3 in amino acids: CASAAGGAADTQYF. CDR3 coding DNA: TGTGCCAGCGCGGCAGGGGGCGCCGCAGATACGCAGTATTTT.

The rearrangement links TRBV18 to TRBJ2-5; 10 nucleotides agree with TRBD2. Unmatched junction bases numbered 12, after V lost 3 bases and J lost 5 bases. CDR3 length: 17 residues. Germline V gene sequence: CDR1 KGHSH, CDR2 LQKENI. CDR3 nucleotide sequence: TGTGCCAGCTCACCTCTGGATATAGCGGGAGGAGATGAGACCCAGTACTTC. Translation gives CASSPLDIAGGDETQYF.

This clone was counted once. V and J are TRBV2 and TRBJ2-1, with D hard to call. Per germline, CDR1 SNHLY and CDR2 FYNNEI. The CDR3 is 13 amino acids. V was pared by 4 bases and J by 3 bases, with 7 bases between. Written as DNA, the CDR3 is TGTGCCAGCAGTGTTTCACTCTACAATGAGCAGTTCTTC. Amino acid sequence: CASSVSLYNEQFF.

The V and J genes are TRBV13 and TRBJ2-2; TRBD2 is a possible D gene (6 bases). The CDR3 has 16 amino acids. The germline gives CDR1 PRHDT, CDR2 FYEKMQ (reference sequence). The V end was cut by 2 bases, the J end by 0 bases, with 10 bases between. The CDR3 loop reads CASSLSSGANTGELFF. The CDR3 DNA reads as TGTGCCAGCAGCTTAAGTAGCGGCGCGAACACCGGGGAGCTGTTTTTT.

The chain combines TRBV6-1 with TRBJ2-7; D gene ambiguous. V gave up 8 bases and J gave up 5 bases, with 7 bases separating them. Germline CDR1 and CDR2: MNHNS and SASEGT. The CDR3 covers 10 residues. CDR3 nucleotide sequence: TGTGCCAGCGGTGGCGACGAGCAGTACTTC. Translating it yields CASGGDEQYF.

The genes are TRBV6-4 and TRBJ1-2; D remains unclear. Between the trimmed V and J ends, which lost 6 bases and 13 bases, there was a span of 24 bases. This CDR3 has 14 amino acids. Germline V lookup: CDR1 MRHNA, CDR2 SNTAGT. The CDR3 coding sequence is TGTGCCAGCAGCCCCGGCTCGGCCCCGGGTGTTACCACCTTC. Protein sequence: CASSPGSAPGVTTF.

This clone was detected only once. CDR3 amino acids: CASSPSGILYNEQFF. CDR3 in DNA: TGTGCCAGCAGCCCTTCCGGGATACTTTACAATGAGCAGTTCTTC. V usage is TRBV7-6 and J usage is TRBJ2-1, with D maybe TRBD2 (5 bases). Germline loops: CDR1 SGHVS, CDR2 FNYEAQ. CDR3 size: 15 residues. Trimming left V 5 bases short and J 4 bases short, with 15 bases between.

Concerning this clone itself: One end of the junction varies from germline; a read error may be responsible. The chain recombines TRBV7-7 with TRBJ2-3; TRBD2 matches at 7 bases. Per the germline V gene, CDR1 is SSHAT and CDR2 is FNYEAQ (reference sequence). This CDR3 is 15 amino acids long. Here the CDR3 DNA reads TGTGCTAGCAGCTTAGCGGGTTTCGGGACAGATACGCAGTATTTT. Translated, it gives CASSLAGFGTDTQYF.

The chain couples TRBV19 to TRBJ1-1, with unresolved D. CDR3 length: 14 residues. Per germline, CDR1 LNHDA and CDR2 SQIVND (reference sequence). Trimming removed 8 bases from V and 1 base from J, with 14 bases in between. The CDR3 sequence: CASGSLGENTEAFF. In nucleotides, the CDR3 is TGTGCCAGTGGTAGCCTAGGAGAGAACACTGAAGCTTTCTTT.

The rearrangement links TRBV28 to TRBJ1-2; D might be TRBD1 (6 bases). Deletions cut 3 bases from V and 3 bases from J, with 23 bases between. In germline, CDR1 is MDHEN, CDR2 SYDVKM. There are 18 residues in the CDR3. The DNA for the CDR3 is TGTGCCAGCAGTTTTACCTTGGGGCTCGACAGGCCCGACTATGGCTACACCTTC. It yields the protein CASSFTLGLDRPDYGYTF.

V gene TRBV15 combines with J gene TRBJ2-7; 7 bases agree with TRBD2. The CDR3 contains 13 residues. Per germline, CDR1 LNHNV and CDR2 YYDKDF (reference sequence). With 8 bases clipped from V and 5 bases from J, the junction kept 9 bases outside the gene matches. CDR3 region: CATQTTRGDEQYF. The CDR3 DNA sequence: TGTGCCACCCAAACCACCCGGGGGGACGAGCAGTACTTC.